The next 9 T cell receptor beta chains were all read from a single sample in a study of a mutant IDH1 vaccine in newly diagnosed glioma. The time point denotes: week 35, safety follow-up. Every single dose of the vaccine, 300 ug of mutant IDH1 20-mer peptide, came with topical imiquimod. Some clones are missing from TCRdb's copy, which holds only in-frame ones; the method was immunoSEQ multiplex PCR. In the table there are approximately 50,000 clones, approximately 87% of which are singletons. These receptors lack a known antigen. Specimen: PBMCs, collected from a glioma patient whose treatment included an IDH1 peptide vaccine. The source of these receptors is a man in his forties with glioma.

This chain uses TRBV27 with TRBJ2-2; TRBD1 agrees at 7 bases. The germline V gene has CDR1 MNHEY and CDR2 SMNVEV (reference sequence). This CDR3 contains 13 residues. J lost 6 bases, V lost 8 bases, and 6 bases had no gene match. The CDR3 sequence is CASLKGASGELFF. DNA for the CDR3: TGTGCCAGCTTGAAGGGGGCGTCCGGGGAGCTGTTTTTT.

This chain joins TRBV7-2 and TRBJ1-5; tentative D call: TRBD1 (5 bases). Trimming stripped 4 bases from V and 1 base from J, with 8 bases between. CDR1 and CDR2 (germline): SGHTA, FQGNSA. This CDR3 has 14 amino acids. Written as DNA, the CDR3 is TGTGCCAGCAGCTGGGGGGACAGCAATCAGCCCCAGCATTTT. It specifies CASSWGDSNQPQHF.

The J gene is TRBJ2-7, the V gene TRBV5-1, with 10 bases matching TRBD1. This CDR3 spans 14 amino acids. V was pared by 4 bases and J by 6 bases, with 7 bases of the junction left unmatched. Per germline, CDR1 SGHRS and CDR2 YFSETQ. The CDR3: CASSRDRGGGEQYF. The DNA for the CDR3 is TGCGCCAGCAGCAGGGACAGGGGAGGGGGCGAGCAGTACTTC.

This clone was seen a few times. This sequence joins TRBV27 and TRBJ1-1, with D possibly being TRBD1 (5 bases). This CDR3 spans 17 amino acids. Germline V gene data show CDR1 as MNHEY and CDR2 as SMNVEV (reference sequence). V dropped 0 bases and J dropped 0 bases, with 14 bases sitting between them. The CDR3 sequence is CASSLSKGAGVNTEAFF. The DNA for the CDR3 is TGTGCCAGCAGTTTATCGAAAGGGGCTGGGGTGAACACTGAAGCTTTCTTT.

This chain connects TRBV18 to TRBJ2-7; 10 nucleotides match TRBD1. The J segment lost 3 bases and the V segment lost 2 bases, leaving 4 bases of the junction unmatched. From germline, CDR1 is KGHSH and CDR2 LQKENI. CDR3 length: 15 residues. Here the CDR3 DNA reads TGTGCCAGCTCACCAGTGGGACAGGGGTACTACGAGCAGTACTTC. Residues: CASSPVGQGYYEQYF.

The J gene is TRBJ2-7, the V gene TRBV4-1; TRBD1 matches 9 bases. V gave up 0 bases and J gave up 0 bases; unmatched junction bases: 12. This CDR3 contains 19 residues. The germline V gene has CDR1 MGHRA and CDR2 YSYEKL. CDR3 region: CASSQDQKNPGQGSYEQYF. The CDR3 coding sequence is TGCGCCAGCAGCCAAGATCAAAAAAATCCGGGACAGGGCTCCTACGAGCAGTACTTC.

The chain joins TRBV28 to TRBJ2-7; D tentatively reads TRBD1 or TRBD2 (6 bases each). V was clipped by 7 bases and J by 3 bases, with 16 bases between them. The CDR3 extends over 14 amino acids. Germline CDR1 reads MDHEN; CDR2 reads SYDVKM. CDR3 sequence: CASTARGRIYEQYF. In nucleotides, the CDR3 is TGTGCCAGCACCGCGAGGGGGAGGATCTACGAGCAGTACTTC.

This chain connects TRBV5-1 to TRBJ2-2; perhaps TRBD1 as D (5 bases). CDR3 length equals 16 residues. Trimming removed 4 bases from V and 4 bases from J, with 17 bases in between. The germline CDR1 and CDR2 sequences are SGHRS and YFSETQ. The CDR3 coding sequence is TGCGCCAGCAGCATCCAGGGCTGGTCGGGCACCGGGGAGCTGTTTTTT. It encodes CASSIQGWSGTGELFF.

The chain recombines TRBV7-8 with TRBJ2-7, with D possibly TRBD2 on 6 matching bases. The CDR3 is 13 residues long. V dropped 5 bases and J dropped 4 bases, with 12 bases sitting between them. Germline-derived CDR1 and CDR2 are SGHVS and FQNEAQ. The CDR3 nucleotides are TGTGCCAGCAGCCCGGGGCGGGGATACGAGCAGTACTTC. Protein sequence: CASSPGRGYEQYF. The whole variable domain, remainder taken from reference TRBV7-8 and TRBJ2-7, is GAGVSQSPRYKVAKRGQDVALRCDPISGHVSLFWYQQALGQGPEFLTYFQNEAQLDKSGLPSDRFFAERPEGSVSTLKIQRTQQEDSAVYLCASSPGRGYEQYFGPGTRLTVT.